The 7 T cell receptor beta chains listed next were all sequenced from one sample in a study of cytotoxic CD8 clonotypes in ibrutinib-treated CLL (dated by TCRdb to the early 2020s). Explained via the paper, the time point label denotes: approximately 25 months on ibrutinib. The library came from the immunoSEQ multiplex PCR assay. TCRdb took this table from immuneACCESS and kept in-frame rearrangements with V and J called. Such tables lack part of the clones; where checked against another copy, unresolved V genes explain under half of the gap, and the rest is unexplained. This sample comprises tens of thousands of clones, 55% to 65% of them detected only once. The top ten clones comprise about 20% of the sample. Sequences were derived from PBMCs, sampled after 24 months of ibrutinib treatment. Every receptor here comes from a human donor with chronic lymphocytic leukemia.

This clone came up many times. The chain carries TRBV19 and TRBJ2-7, with 10 bases that match TRBD2. The CDR3 is 15 amino acids. V was clipped by 1 base and J by 4 bases; unmatched bases: 4. CDR1 and CDR2 (germline): LNHDA, SQIVND (reference sequence). DNA of the CDR3: TGTGCCAGTAGTATAGCAATGGGACTAGCGTACGAGCAGTACTTC. The encoded protein is CASSIAMGLAYEQYF.

This sequence joins TRBV18 and TRBJ2-7, with D uncertain. The germline V gene encodes CDR1 KGHSH and CDR2 LQKENI. The CDR3 extends over 14 amino acids. The ends were cut back, 6 bases at V and 2 bases at J, with 14 bases in the middle. The CDR3 coding sequence is TGTGCCAGCTCTTCCGGCAGGAGAACCTACGAGCAGTACTTC. It specifies CASSSGRRTYEQYF.

This chain links TRBV19 with TRBJ1-1; D may be TRBD1 (5 bases). CDR1 and CDR2 (germline): LNHDA, SQIVND (reference sequence). This CDR3 is 15 amino acids long. Trimming shortened V by 3 bases and J by 4 bases, and 15 bases separated the two germline ends. CDR3 residues: CASSIIPGGVTEAFF. The CDR3 DNA reads TGTGCCAGTAGTATTATACCCGGGGGGGTCACTGAAGCTTTCTTT.

J is TRBJ1-2 and V is TRBV9; D is ambiguous. This CDR3 has 15 amino acids. V dropped 1 base and J dropped 3 bases, with 13 bases sitting between them. The germline V gene has CDR1 SGDLS and CDR2 YYNGEE. The CDR3 DNA reads as TGTGCCAGCAGCGTAAAAGCGGGTGGGGACTATGGCTACACCTTC. This gives the protein CASSVKAGGDYGYTF.

In its sample, this clone is medium-sized. The V call is TRBV19, the J call TRBJ1-5; TRBD1 agrees at 7 bases. The ends lost 4 bases at V and 7 bases at J; junction bases unmatched: 4. Germline V gene lookup returns CDR1 LNHDA and CDR2 SQIVND (reference sequence). This CDR3 is built from 13 residues. The CDR3 DNA sequence: TGTGCCAGTAGTACGGACAGGACCCAGCCCCAGCATTTT. This gives the protein CASSTDRTQPQHF.

V gene TRBV27 combines with J gene TRBJ1-6; D unclear. This CDR3 contains 13 residues. V was trimmed by 0 bases and J by 11 bases, leaving 8 bases between them. Germline assignment: CDR1 MNHEY and CDR2 SMNVEV (reference sequence). CDR3: CASSLSQVAPLHF. The CDR3 DNA reads as TGTGCCAGCAGTTTATCGCAGGTGGCACCCCTCCACTTT.

The rearrangement joins TRBV7-9 to TRBJ2-5; D ambiguous. From germline, CDR1 is SEHNR and CDR2 FQNEAQ (reference sequence). CDR3 length equals 14 residues. V lost 1 base and J 4 bases, leaving 10 bases between the germline ends. CDR3 sequence reads: CASSLGTATETQYF. Written as DNA, the CDR3 is TGTGCCAGCAGCTTAGGGACCGCAACAGAGACCCAGTACTTC.